This TCR beta chain was sequenced for a study of HIV-infected patients and healthy controls. TCRdb reprocessed the 5' RACE reads via MiXCR and lists one record per CDR3 protein. The sample contains around 18,000 distinct CDR3 sequences, around 15% of which appear only once. This clonotype was detected only a few times. Trimming stripped 5 bases from V and 10 bases from J, with 12 bases between. This CDR3 contains 12 residues. The rearrangement joins TRBV12-3 or TRBV12-4 to TRBJ2-1; TRBD1 might be the D (5 bases). The clonotype was recovered from a human donor in good health. Sequencing was performed on CD8+ T cells from blood. CDR3 sequence reads: CASSTGMREQFF. In DNA, the CDR3 is TGTGCCAGCAGTACAGGAATGAGAGAGCAGTTCTTC.